Listed below are T cell receptor beta chains from one sample, sequenced in a study of T cell responses to AZD1222 COVID-19 vaccine. The table came from immunoSEQ multiplex PCR; TCRdb's copy has only in-frame clones and leaves some out. Of 150,000 to 200,000 clones listed, 92% are singletons. Sequenced material: peripheral blood, taken 28 days after the second AZD1222 dose. These receptors were obtained from an adult who received the AZD1222 COVID-19 vaccine. Each CDR3 is given with its conserved first and last residue. Fields, in order: D gene, clone size, J gene, V gene, CDR3 DNA, CDR3 protein. A D gene is named only where the DNA matches it firmly. Size is stated for part of the rows, as once, few or many counts, or as a class when the clone is expanded.

d_gene: NA; abundance: NA; j_gene: TRBJ1-1; v_gene: TRBV4-2; CDR3nt: TGTGCCAGCAGCCAAGTTCAGGGACACAGGAACACTGAAGCTTTCTTT; CDR3aa: CASSQVQGHRNTEAFF
d_gene: NA; abundance: NA; j_gene: TRBJ1-4; v_gene: TRBV4-3; CDR3nt: TGCGCCAGCAGCCAAGATTTTCGGCTCTCAACTAATGAAAAACTGTTTTTT; CDR3aa: CASSQDFRLSTNEKLFF
d_gene: TRBD1; abundance: NA; j_gene: TRBJ1-1; v_gene: TRBV28; CDR3nt: TGTGCCAGCAGCCCTGGGCCCGGACAGGGGAACACTGAAGCTTTCTTT; CDR3aa: CASSPGPGQGNTEAFF
d_gene: NA; abundance: NA; j_gene: TRBJ2-7; v_gene: TRBV11-2; CDR3nt: TGTGCCAGCAGCCCCCTAGGGATGGGGTCGGGGGAGCAGTACTTC; CDR3aa: CASSPLGMGSGEQYF
d_gene: NA; abundance: NA; j_gene: TRBJ2-1; v_gene: TRBV7-3; CDR3nt: TGTGCCAGCAGCTTAACGTTTGGACTCAATCATTACAATGAGCAGTTCTTC; CDR3aa: CASSLTFGLNHYNEQFF
d_gene: NA; abundance: NA; j_gene: TRBJ2-5; v_gene: TRBV20-1; CDR3nt: TGCAGTGCTAGGGGGGCAGAGACCCAGTACTTC; CDR3aa: CSARGAETQYF
d_gene: NA; abundance: NA; j_gene: TRBJ1-3; v_gene: TRBV30; CDR3nt: TGTGCCTGGAGTGTGTGGGGGACTGGAAACACCATATATTTT; CDR3aa: CAWSVWGTGNTIYF
d_gene: TRBD1; abundance: NA; j_gene: TRBJ1-4; v_gene: TRBV2; CDR3nt: TGTGCCAGCAGTGCGTACAGGGGGCAAGGGGAAAAACTGTTTTTT; CDR3aa: CASSAYRGQGEKLFF
d_gene: NA; abundance: NA; j_gene: TRBJ2-3; v_gene: TRBV7-3; CDR3nt: TGTGCCAGCAGCTTAAGGACAGATACGCAGTATTTT; CDR3aa: CASSLRTDTQYF
d_gene: TRBD1; abundance: NA; j_gene: TRBJ1-2; v_gene: TRBV27; CDR3nt: TGTGCCAGCAGCTCGACAGGGGGCTATGGCTACACCTTC; CDR3aa: CASSSTGGYGYTF
d_gene: TRBD1; abundance: once; j_gene: TRBJ1-5; v_gene: TRBV9; CDR3nt: TGTGCCAGCAGCGTAGCCGAGACCGGGACAGACTCCAATCAGCCCCAGCATTTT; CDR3aa: CASSVAETGTDSNQPQHF
d_gene: NA; abundance: once; j_gene: TRBJ1-5; v_gene: TRBV12-3/TRBV12-4; CDR3nt: TGTGCCAGCAGCCGCGAGATCAATCAGCCCCAGCATTTT; CDR3aa: CASSREINQPQHF
d_gene: NA; abundance: NA; j_gene: TRBJ1-4; v_gene: TRBV24-1; CDR3nt: TGTGCCACGCGGGCTGGTAGTCATGAAAAACTGTTTTTT; CDR3aa: CATRAGSHEKLFF